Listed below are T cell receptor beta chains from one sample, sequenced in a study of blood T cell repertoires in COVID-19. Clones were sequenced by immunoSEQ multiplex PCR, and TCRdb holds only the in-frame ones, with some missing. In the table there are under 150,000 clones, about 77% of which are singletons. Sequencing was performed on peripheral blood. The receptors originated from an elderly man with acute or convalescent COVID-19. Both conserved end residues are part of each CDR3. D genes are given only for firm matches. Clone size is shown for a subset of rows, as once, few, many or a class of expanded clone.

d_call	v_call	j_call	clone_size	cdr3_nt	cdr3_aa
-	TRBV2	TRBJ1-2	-	TGTGCCAGCAGTGAAGCGAGCGGCTACACCTTC	CASSEASGYTF
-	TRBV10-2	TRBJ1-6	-	TGCGCCAGCAGTGAGGGACATAGCTCCTATAATTCACCCCTCCACTTT	CASSEGHSSYNSPLHF
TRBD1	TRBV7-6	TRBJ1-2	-	TGTGCCAGCAGCTTATCGGTACAGGGGGCAGTTAGGACCTTC	CASSLSVQGAVRTF
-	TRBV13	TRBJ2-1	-	TGTGCCAGCAGCTTAGCCGGCAGGGTCCCCTACAATGAGCAGTTCTTC	CASSLAGRVPYNEQFF
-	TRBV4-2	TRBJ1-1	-	TGTGCCAGCAGCCAAGTGGGAGGCAGCGGGGGTGAAGCTTTCTTT	CASSQVGGSGGEAFF
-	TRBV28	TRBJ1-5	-	TGTGCCAGCCAGGGGACCGGGACGGATAGCAATCAGCCCCAGCATTTT	CASQGTGTDSNQPQHF
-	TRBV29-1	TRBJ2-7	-	TGCAGCGTAGAAGGGGCCGGGAGCGAGCAGTACTTC	CSVEGAGSEQYF
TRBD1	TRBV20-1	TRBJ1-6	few	TGCAGTGCTAGGCGACAGGGGGTCCACTTT	CSARRQGVHF
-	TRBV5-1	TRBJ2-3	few	TGCGCCAGCAGCTCCGGGACTAGCACAGATACGCAGTATTTT	CASSSGTSTDTQYF
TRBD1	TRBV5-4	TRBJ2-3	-	TGTGCCAGCAGCAGGGGACAGTTAAGCACAGATACGCAGTATTTT	CASSRGQLSTDTQYF
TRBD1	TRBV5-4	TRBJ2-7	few	TGTGCCAGCAGCTCTCTAAGACAGGGTCTGGGCGAGCAGTACTTC	CASSSLRQGLGEQYF
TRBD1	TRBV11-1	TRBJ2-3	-	TGTGCCAGCAGCTTAGACAGGGGGGATACGCAGTATTTT	CASSLDRGDTQYF
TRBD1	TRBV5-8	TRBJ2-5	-	TGTGCCAGCAGCGGGGGACAGGGGTCATTGGTAGAGACCCAGTACTTC	CASSGGQGSLVETQYF
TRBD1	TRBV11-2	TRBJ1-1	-	TGTGCCAGCAACCGCCCCGGACAGGGGGACACTGAAGCTTTCTTT	CASNRPGQGDTEAFF
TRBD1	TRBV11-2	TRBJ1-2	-	TGTGCCAGCAGCTTAGCAGGGGGCCAACGACAGAGCTATGGCTACACCTTC	CASSLAGGQRQSYGYTF
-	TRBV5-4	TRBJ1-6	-	TGTGCCAGCAGCTTGGGGGGGCCTGGGGGAAGTAATTCACCCCTCCACTTT	CASSLGGPGGSNSPLHF
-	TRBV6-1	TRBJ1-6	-	TGTGCCAGCAGTGCCTTCGCGGGGGCAGGTAATTCACCCCTCCACTTT	CASSAFAGAGNSPLHF
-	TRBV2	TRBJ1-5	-	TGTGCCAGCAGTGATGGGCCATTTAGCAATCAGCCCCAGCATTTT	CASSDGPFSNQPQHF
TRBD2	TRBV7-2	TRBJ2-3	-	TGTGCCAGCAGCTCTAGCGGGGGGGCGGCGGATACGCAGTATTTT	CASSSSGGAADTQYF
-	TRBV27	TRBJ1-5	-	TGTGCCAGCAGTTTAAACAGGGCCGCAAATCAGCCCCAGCATTTT	CASSLNRAANQPQHF
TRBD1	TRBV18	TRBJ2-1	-	TGTGCCAGCTCACCTTACGGACAGGACTACAATGAGCAGTTCTTC	CASSPYGQDYNEQFF
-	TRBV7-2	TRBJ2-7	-	TGTGCCAGCAGCGCCCGGGACACCCACTACGAGCAGTACTTC	CASSARDTHYEQYF